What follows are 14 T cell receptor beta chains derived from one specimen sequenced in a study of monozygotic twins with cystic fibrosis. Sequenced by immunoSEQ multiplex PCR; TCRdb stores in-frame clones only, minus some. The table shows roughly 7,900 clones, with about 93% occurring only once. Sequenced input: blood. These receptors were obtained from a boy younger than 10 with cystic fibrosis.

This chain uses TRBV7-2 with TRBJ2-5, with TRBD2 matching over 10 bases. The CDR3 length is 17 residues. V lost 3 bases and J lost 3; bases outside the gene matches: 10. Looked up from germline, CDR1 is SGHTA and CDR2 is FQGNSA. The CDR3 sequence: CASSLGGAGGHEETQYF. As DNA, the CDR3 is TGTGCCAGCAGCTTGGGTGGAGCGGGGGGGCACGAAGAGACCCAGTACTTC.

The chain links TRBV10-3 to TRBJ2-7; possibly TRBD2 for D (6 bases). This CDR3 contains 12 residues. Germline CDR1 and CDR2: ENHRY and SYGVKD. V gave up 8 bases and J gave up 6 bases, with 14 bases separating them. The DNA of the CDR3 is TGTGCCATCGAGGCGGAGGGGTCCGAGCAGTACTTC. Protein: CAIEAEGSEQYF.

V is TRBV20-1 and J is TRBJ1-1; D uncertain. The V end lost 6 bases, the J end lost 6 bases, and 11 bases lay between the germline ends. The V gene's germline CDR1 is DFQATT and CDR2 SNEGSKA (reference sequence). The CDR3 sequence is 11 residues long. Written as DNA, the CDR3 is TGCAGTGCCGATATAACACCTGAAGCTTTCTTT. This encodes CSADITPEAFF.

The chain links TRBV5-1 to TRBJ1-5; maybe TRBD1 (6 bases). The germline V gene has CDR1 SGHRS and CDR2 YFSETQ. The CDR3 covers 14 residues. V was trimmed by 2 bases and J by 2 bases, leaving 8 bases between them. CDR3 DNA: TGCGCCAGCAGCTTAACAGGGCGCAATCAGCCCCAGCATTTT. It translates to CASSLTGRNQPQHF.

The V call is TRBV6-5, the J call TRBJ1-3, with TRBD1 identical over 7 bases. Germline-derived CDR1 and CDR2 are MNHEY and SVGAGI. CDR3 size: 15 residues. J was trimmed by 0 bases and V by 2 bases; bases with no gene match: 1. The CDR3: CASSYNRGSGNTIYF. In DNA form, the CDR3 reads TGTGCCAGCAGTTACAACAGGGGCTCTGGAAACACCATATATTTT.

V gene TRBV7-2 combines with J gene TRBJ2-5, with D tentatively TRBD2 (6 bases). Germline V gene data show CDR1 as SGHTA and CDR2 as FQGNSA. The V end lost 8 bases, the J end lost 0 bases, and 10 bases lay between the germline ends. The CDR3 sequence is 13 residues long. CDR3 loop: CASRAGNQETQYF. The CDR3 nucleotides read TGTGCCAGCCGAGCGGGTAACCAAGAGACCCAGTACTTC.

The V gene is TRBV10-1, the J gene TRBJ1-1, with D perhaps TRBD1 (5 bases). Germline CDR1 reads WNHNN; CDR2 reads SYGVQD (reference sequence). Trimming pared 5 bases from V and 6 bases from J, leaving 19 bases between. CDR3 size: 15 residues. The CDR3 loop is CASSHQGKVGSEAFF. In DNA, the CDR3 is TGCGCCAGCAGTCACCAGGGAAAGGTTGGTTCTGAAGCTTTCTTT.

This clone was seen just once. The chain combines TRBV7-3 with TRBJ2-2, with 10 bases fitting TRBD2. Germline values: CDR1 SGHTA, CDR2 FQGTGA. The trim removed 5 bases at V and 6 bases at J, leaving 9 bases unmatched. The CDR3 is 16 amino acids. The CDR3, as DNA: TGTGCCAGCAGCCCCCCGGGACTAGCGTACCCCGGGGAGCTGTTTTTT. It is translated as CASSPPGLAYPGELFF.

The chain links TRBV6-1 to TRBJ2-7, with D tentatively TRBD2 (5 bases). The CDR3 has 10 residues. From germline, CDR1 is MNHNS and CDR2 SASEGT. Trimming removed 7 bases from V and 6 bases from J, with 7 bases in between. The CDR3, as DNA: TGTGCCAGCACCGAGGGCGAGCAGTACTTC. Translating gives CASTEGEQYF.

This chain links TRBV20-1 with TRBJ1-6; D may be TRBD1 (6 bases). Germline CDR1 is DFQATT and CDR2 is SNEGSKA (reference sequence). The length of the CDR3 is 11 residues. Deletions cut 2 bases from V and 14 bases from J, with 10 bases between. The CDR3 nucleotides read TGCAGTGCTAGAAACAGGGCGGCCCTCCACTTT. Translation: CSARNRAALHF.

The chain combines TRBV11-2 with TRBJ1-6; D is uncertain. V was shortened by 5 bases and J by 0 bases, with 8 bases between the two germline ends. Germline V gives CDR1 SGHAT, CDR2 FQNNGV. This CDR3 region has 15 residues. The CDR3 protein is CASSDVSSYNSPLHF. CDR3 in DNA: TGTGCCAGCAGCGACGTGAGCTCCTATAATTCACCCCTCCACTTT. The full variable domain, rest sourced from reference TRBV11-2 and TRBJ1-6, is EAGVAQSPRYKIIEKRQSVAFWCNPISGHATLYWYQQILGQGPKLLIQFQNNGVVDDSQLPKDRFSAERLKGVDSTLKIQPAKLEDSAVYLCASSDVSSYNSPLHFGNGTRLTVT.

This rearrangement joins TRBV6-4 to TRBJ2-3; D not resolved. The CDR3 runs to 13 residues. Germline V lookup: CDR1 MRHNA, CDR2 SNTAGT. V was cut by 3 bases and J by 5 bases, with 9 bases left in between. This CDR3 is CASSERQLDTQYF. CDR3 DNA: TGTGCCAGCAGTGAACGGCAGCTAGATACGCAGTATTTT.

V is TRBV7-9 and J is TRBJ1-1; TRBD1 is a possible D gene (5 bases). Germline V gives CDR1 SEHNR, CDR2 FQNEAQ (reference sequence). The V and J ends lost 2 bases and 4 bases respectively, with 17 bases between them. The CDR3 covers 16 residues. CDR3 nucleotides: TGTGCCAGCAGCTTAACTACGGCAGGGAAGGGCACTGAAGCTTTCTTT. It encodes CASSLTTAGKGTEAFF.

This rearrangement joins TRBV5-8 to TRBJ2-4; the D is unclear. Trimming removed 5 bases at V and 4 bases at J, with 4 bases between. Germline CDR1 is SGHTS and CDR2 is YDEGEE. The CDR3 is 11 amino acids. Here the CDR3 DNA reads TGTGCCAGCAGTGGGAAAAACATTCAGTACTTC. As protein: CASSGKNIQYF.